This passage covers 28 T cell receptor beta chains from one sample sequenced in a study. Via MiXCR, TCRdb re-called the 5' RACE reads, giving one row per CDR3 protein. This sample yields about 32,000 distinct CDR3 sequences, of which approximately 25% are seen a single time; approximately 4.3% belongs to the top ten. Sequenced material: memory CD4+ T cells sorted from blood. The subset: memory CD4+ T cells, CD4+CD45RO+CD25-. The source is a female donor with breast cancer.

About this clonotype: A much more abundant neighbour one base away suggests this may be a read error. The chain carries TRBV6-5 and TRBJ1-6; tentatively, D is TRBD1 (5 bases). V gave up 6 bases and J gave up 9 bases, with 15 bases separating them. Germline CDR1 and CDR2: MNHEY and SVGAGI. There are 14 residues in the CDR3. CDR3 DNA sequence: TGTGCCAGCAGGCCGGGACGGGGCGGTTCACCCCTCCACTTT. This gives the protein CASRPGRGGSPLHF.

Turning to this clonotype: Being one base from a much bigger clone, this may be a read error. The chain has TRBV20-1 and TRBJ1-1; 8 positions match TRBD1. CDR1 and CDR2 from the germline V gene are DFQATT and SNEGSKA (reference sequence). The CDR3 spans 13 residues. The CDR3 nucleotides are TGCAGTGCACCGGACAGGGTGGGCACTGGAGCTTTCTTT. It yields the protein CSAPDRVGTGAFF.

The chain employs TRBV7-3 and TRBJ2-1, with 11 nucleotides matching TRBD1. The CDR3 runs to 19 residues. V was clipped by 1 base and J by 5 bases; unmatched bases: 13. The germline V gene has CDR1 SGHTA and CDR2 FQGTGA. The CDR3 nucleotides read TGTGCCAGCAGCTTAATACCCTGGGACAGGGGGAAGACAAACAATGAGCAGTTCTTC. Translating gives CASSLIPWDRGKTNNEQFF.

The CDR3 is CASSPGSGGYGYTF. CDR3 coding DNA: TGTGCCAGCAGCCCCGGCAGTGGGGGATATGGCTACACCTTC. J is TRBJ1-2 and V is TRBV7-3, with D possibly matching TRBD1 (5 bases). This CDR3 comprises 14 residues. The V end was cut by 5 bases, the J end by 5 bases, with 15 bases between. Germline CDR1 and CDR2: SGHTA and FQGTGA.

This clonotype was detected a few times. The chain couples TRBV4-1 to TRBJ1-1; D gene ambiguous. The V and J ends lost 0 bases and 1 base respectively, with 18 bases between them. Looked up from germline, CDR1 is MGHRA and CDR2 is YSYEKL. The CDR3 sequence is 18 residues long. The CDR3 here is CASSQDNWALEGNTEAFF. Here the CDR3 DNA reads TGCGCCAGCAGCCAAGATAATTGGGCACTCGAGGGGAACACTGAAGCTTTCTTT.

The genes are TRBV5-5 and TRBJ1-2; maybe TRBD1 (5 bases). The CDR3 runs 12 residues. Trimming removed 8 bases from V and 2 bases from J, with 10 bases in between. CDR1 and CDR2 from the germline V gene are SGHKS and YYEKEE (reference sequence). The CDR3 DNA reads TGTGCCAGTAACCGGGACAACTATGGCTACACCTTC. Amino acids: CASNRDNYGYTF.

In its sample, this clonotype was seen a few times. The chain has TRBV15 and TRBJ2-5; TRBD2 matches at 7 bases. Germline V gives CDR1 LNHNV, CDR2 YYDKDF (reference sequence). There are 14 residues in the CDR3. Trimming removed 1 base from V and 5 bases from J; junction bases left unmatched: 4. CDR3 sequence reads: CATSRVGLGETQYF. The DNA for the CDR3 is TGTGCCACCAGCAGAGTTGGACTAGGGGAGACCCAGTACTTC.

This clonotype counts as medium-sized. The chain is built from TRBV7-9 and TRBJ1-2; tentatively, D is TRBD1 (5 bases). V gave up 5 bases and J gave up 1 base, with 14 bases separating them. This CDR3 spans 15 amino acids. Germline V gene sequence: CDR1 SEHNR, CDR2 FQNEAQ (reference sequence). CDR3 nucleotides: TGTGCCAGCAGCGAGACAGCTCCGGTTAACTATGGCTACACCTTC. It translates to CASSETAPVNYGYTF.

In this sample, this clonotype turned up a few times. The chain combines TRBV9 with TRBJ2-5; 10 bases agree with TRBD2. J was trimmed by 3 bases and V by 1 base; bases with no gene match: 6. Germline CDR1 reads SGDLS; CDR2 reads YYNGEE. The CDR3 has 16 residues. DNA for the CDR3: TGTGCCAGCAGCGTAAGTCTAGCGGGGGACGAAGAGACCCAGTACTTC. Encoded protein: CASSVSLAGDEETQYF.

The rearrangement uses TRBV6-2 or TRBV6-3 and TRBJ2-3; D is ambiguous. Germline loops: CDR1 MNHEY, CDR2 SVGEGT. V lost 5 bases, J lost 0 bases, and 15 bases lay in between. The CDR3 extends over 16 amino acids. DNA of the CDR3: TGTGCCAGCAGTGATAGCAGAGCATGGAGCACAGATACGCAGTATTTT. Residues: CASSDSRAWSTDTQYF.

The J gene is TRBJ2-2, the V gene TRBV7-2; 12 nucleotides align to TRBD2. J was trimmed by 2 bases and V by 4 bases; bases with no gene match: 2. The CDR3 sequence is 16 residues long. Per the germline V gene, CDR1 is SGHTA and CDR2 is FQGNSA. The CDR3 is CASSSGLAGNTGELFF. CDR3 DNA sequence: TGTGCCAGCAGCTCCGGACTAGCGGGAAACACCGGGGAGCTGTTTTTT.

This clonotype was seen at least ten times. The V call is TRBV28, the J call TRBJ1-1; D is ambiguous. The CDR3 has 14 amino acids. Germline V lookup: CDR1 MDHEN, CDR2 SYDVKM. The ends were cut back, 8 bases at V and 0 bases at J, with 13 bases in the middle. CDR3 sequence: CASLTQVLNTEAFF. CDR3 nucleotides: TGTGCCAGCCTGACTCAGGTCTTGAACACTGAAGCTTTCTTT.

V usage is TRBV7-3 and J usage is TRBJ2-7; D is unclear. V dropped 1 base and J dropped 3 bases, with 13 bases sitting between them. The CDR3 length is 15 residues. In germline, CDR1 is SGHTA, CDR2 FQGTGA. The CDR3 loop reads CASSLSPDSLYEQYF. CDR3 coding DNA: TGTGCCAGCAGCTTAAGCCCCGACTCCCTCTACGAGCAGTACTTC.

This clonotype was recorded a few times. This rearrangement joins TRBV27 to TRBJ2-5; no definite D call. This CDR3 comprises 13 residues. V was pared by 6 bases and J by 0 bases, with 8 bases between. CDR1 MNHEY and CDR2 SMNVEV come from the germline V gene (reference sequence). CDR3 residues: CASSNPDQETQYF. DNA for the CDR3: TGTGCCAGCAGCAACCCTGACCAAGAGACCCAGTACTTC.

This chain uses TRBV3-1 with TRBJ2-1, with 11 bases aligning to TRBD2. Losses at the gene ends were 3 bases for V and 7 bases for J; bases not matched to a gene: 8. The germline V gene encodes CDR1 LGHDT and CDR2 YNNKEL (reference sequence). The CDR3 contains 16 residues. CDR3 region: CASSHSTSGVWNEQFF. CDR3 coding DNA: TGTGCCAGCAGCCACTCGACTAGCGGGGTGTGGAATGAGCAGTTCTTC.

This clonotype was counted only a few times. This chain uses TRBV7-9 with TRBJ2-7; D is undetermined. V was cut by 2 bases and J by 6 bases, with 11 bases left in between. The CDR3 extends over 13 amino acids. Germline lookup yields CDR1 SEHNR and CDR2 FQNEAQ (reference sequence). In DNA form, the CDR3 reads TGTGCCAGCAGCTTATCCGGCCTAGGCGAGCAGTACTTC. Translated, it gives CASSLSGLGEQYF.

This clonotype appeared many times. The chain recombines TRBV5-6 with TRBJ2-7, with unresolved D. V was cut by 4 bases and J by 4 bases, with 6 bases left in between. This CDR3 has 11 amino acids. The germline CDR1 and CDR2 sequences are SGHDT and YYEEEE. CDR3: CASSAEYEQYF. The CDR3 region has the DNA TGTGCCAGCAGCGCTGAGTACGAGCAGTACTTC.

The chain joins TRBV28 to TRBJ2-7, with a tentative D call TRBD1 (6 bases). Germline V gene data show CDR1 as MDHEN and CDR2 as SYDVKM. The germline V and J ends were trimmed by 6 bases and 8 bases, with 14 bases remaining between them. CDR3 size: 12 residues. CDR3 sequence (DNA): TGTGCCAGCAGCTTAGAGGACAGAAAGCAGTACTTC. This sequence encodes CASSLEDRKQYF.

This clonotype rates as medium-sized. The CDR3 DNA is TGCGCCAGCAGGGGACAGGGTTACGAGCAGTACTTC. This sequence encodes CASRGQGYEQYF. The rearrangement joins TRBV4-1 to TRBJ2-7; 9 bases are shared with TRBD1. Germline CDR1 reads MGHRA; CDR2 reads YSYEKL. The length of the CDR3 is 12 residues. The junction had 1 base not matched to a gene; V was cut back by 6 bases and J by 4 bases.

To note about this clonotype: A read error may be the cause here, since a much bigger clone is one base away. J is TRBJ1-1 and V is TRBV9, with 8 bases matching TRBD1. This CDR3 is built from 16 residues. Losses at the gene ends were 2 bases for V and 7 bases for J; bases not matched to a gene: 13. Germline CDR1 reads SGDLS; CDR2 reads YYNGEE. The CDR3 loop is CASSVQRTGLGVEAFF. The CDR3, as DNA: TGTGCCAGCAGCGTCCAAAGGACAGGGCTTGGCGTTGAAGCTTTCTTT.

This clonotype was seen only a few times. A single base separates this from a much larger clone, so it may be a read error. The CDR3 DNA sequence: TGTACCAGCAGCTTAAATGGCAATCAGCCCCAGCATTTT. Translation: CTSSLNGNQPQHF. V and J are TRBV7-9 and TRBJ1-5; no definite D call. Looked up from germline, CDR1 is SEHNR and CDR2 is FQNEAQ (reference sequence). The CDR3 length is 13 residues.

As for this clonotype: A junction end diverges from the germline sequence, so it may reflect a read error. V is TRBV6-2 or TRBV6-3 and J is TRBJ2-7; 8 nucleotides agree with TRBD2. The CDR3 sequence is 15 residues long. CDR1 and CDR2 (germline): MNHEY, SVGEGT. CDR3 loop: CASGYGGALTYEQYF. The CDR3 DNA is TGTGCCAGCGGTTACGGGGGGGCCCTAACCTACGAGCAGTACTTC.

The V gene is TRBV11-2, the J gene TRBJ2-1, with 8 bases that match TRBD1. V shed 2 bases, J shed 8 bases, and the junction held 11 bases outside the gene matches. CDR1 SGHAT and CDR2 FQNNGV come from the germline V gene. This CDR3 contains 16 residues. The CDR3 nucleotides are TGTGCCAGCAGCTTAAGAGGACAGGGTTTGATAGATGAGCAGTTCTTC. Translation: CASSLRGQGLIDEQFF.

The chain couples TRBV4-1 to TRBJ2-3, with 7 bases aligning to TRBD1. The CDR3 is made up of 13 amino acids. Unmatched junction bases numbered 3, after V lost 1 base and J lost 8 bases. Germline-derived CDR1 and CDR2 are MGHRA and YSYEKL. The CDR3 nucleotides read TGCGCCAGCAGCCAAGGAGGGGGCCGTACGCAGTATTTT. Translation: CASSQGGGRTQYF.

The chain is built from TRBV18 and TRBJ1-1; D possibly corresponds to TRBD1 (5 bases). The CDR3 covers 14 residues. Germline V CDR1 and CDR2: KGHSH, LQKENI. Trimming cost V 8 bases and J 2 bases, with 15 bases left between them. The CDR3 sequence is CASRKPGVNTEAFF. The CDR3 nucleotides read TGTGCCAGCCGAAAGCCGGGGGTAAACACTGAAGCTTTCTTT.

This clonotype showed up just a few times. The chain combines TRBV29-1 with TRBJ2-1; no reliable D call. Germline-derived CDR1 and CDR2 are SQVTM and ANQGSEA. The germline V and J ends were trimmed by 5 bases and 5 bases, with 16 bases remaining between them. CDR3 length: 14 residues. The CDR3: CSVHSPFENNEQFF. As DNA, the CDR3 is TGCAGCGTTCACTCCCCGTTTGAGAACAATGAGCAGTTCTTC.

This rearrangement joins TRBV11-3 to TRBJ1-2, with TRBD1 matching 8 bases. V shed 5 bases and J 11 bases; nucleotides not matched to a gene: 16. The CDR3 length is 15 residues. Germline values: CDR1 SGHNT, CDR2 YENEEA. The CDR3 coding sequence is TGTGCCAGCAGCCGCCGCCACAGGGGGGTTTATGATTACACCTTC. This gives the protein CASSRRHRGVYDYTF.

The CDR3 sequence: CASSLHGAGGPYEQYF. The CDR3 DNA sequence: TGTGCCAGCAGCTTACACGGAGCGGGAGGGCCCTACGAGCAGTACTTC. The gene calls are TRBV7-2 and TRBJ2-7; 10 bases agree with TRBD2. J was trimmed by 2 bases and V by 2 bases; bases with no gene match: 6. The CDR3 has 16 amino acids. Germline V gene lookup returns CDR1 SGHTA and CDR2 FQGNSA.